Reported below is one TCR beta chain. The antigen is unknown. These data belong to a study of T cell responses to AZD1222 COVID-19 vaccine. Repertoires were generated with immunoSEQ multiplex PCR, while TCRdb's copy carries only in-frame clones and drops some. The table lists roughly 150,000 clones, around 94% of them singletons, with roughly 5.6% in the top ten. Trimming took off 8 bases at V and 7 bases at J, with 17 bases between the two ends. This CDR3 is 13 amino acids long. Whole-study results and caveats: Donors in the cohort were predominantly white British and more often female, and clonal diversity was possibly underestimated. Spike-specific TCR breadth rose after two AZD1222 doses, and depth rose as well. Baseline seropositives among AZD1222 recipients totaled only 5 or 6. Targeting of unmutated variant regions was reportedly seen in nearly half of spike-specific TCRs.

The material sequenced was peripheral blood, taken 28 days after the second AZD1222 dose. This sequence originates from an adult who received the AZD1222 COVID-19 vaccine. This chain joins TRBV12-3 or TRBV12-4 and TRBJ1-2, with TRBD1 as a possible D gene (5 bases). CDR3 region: CASATDSKRGYTF. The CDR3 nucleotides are TGTGCCAGCGCGACCGACAGCAAACGTGGCTACACCTTC.